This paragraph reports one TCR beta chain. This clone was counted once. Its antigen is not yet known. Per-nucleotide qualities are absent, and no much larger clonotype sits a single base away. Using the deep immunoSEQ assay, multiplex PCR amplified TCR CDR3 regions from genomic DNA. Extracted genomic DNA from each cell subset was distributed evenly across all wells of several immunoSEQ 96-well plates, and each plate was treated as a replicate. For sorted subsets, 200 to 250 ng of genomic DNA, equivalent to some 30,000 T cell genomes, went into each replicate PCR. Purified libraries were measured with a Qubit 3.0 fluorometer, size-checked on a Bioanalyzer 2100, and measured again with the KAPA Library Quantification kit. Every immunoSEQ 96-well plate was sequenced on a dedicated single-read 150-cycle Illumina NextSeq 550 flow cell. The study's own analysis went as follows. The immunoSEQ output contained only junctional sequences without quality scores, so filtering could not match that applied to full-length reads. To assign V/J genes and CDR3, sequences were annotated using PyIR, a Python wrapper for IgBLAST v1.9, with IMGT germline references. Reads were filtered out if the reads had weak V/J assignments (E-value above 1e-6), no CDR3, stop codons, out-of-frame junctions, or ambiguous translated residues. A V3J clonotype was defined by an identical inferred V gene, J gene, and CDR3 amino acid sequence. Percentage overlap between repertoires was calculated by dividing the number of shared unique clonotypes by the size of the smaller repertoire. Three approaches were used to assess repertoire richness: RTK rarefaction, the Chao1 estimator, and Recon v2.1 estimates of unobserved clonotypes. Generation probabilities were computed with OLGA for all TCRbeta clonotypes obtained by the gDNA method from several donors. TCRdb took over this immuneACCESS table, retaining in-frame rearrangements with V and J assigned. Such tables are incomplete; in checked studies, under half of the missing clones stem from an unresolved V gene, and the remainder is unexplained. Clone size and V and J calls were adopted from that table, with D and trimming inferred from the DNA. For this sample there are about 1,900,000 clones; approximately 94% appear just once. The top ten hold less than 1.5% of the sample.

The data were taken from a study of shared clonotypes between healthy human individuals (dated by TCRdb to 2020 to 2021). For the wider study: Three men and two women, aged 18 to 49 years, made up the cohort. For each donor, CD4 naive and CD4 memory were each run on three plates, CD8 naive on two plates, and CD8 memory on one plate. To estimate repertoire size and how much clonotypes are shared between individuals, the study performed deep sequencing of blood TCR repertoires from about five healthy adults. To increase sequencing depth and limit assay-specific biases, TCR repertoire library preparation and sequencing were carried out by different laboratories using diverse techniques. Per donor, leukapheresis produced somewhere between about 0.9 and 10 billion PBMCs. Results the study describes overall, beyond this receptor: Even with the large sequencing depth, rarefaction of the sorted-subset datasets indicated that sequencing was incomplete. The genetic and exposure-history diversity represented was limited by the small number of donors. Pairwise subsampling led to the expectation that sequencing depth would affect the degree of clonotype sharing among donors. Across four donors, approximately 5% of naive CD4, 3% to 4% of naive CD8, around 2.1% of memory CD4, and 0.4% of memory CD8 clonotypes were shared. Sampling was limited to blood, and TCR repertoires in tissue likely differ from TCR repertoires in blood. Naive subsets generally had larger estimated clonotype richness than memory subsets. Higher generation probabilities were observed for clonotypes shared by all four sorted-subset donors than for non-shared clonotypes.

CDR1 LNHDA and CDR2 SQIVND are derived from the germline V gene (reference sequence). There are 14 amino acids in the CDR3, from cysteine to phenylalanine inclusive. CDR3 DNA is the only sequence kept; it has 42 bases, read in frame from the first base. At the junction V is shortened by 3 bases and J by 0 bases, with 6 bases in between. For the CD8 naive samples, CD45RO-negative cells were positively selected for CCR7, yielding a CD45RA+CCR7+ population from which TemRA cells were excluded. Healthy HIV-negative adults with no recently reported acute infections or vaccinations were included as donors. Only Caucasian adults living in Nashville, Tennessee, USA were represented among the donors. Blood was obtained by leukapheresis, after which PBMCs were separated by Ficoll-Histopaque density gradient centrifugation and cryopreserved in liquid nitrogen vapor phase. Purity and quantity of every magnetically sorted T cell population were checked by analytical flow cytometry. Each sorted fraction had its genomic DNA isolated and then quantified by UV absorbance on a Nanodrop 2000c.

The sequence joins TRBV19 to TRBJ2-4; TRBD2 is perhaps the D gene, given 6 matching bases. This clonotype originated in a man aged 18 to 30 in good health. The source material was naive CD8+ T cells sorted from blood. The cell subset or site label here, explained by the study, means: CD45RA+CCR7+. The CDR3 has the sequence CASSMGLAKNIQYF. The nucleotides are TGTGCCAGTAGTATGGGACTAGCCAAAAACATTCAGTACTTC. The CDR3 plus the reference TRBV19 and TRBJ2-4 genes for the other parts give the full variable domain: DGGITQSPKYLFRKEGQNVTLSCEQNLNHDAMYWYRQDPGQGLRLIYYSQIVNDFQKGDIAEGYSVSREKKESFPLTVTSAQKNPTAFYLCASSMGLAKNIQYFGAGTRLSVL.